The clone carrying this T cell receptor (beta chain) was seen a single time. Its antigen is unknown. This entry is derived from a study of cytomegalovirus exposure and HLA in healthy donors. Overall study: Of around 400 genotyped donors, 81% grouped in the Caucasian-associated ancestry cluster. Overall study results and limits: Cytomegalovirus status, reportedly, was diagnosed with high specificity and sensitivity by the classifier. Reportedly, HLA-A and HLA-B alleles of most subjects were accurately predicted from TCR beta. Altogether, about 160 TCR beta chains were recorded as cytomegalovirus-associated.

The CDR3 is made up of 17 amino acids. The germline CDR1 and CDR2 sequences are SGDLS and YYNGEE. V lost 3 bases to trimming and J lost 0 bases, with 16 bases between them. Amplification used 60 Vbeta primers and 13 Jbeta primers. Sequenced by immunoSEQ multiplex PCR; TCRdb stores in-frame clones only, minus some. The sample contains over 130,000 clones, roughly two thirds of which appear only once. This sequence was found in a male donor in good health and CMV-seronegative. This chain joins TRBV9 and TRBJ2-1; unclear D gene. Input material: PBMCs. The CDR3 region has the DNA TGTGCCAGCAGCGCCCGCCAAGTAGAAAGCTCCTACAATGAGCAGTTCTTC. Protein product: CASSARQVESSYNEQFF.